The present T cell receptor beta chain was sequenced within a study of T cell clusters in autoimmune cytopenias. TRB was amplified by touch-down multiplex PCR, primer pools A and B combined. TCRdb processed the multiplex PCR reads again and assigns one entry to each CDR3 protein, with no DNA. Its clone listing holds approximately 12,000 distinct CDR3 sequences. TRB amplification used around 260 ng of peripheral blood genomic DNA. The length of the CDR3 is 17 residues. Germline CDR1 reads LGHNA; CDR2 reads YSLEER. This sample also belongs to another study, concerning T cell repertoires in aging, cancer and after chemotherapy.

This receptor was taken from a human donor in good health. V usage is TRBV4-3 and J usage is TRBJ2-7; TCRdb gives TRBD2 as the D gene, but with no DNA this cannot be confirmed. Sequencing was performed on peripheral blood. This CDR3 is CASSHLAGGSYSYEQYF.